One sample yielded the 7 T cell receptor beta chains listed below, sequenced in a study of shared clonotypes between healthy human individuals. The assay was immunoSEQ multiplex PCR, and TCRdb's table has in-frame clones only and misses some. The sample lists some 660,000 clones, 73% occurring once. Source material: memory CD4+ T cells sorted from blood. Subset reported: CD45RA-negative fraction. The receptors originated from a woman in her twenties or thirties in good health.

The V and J genes are TRBV7-7 and TRBJ2-1, with 10 bases fitting TRBD2. CDR1 SSHAT and CDR2 FNYEAQ come from the germline V gene (reference sequence). CDR3 length equals 17 residues. V dropped 5 bases and J dropped 6; count of bases not matched to a gene: 13. In nucleotides, the CDR3 is TGTGCCAGCAGCCAATCCCCGGCAAGGACTAGCGGCAATGAGCAGTTCTTC. Its protein is CASSQSPARTSGNEQFF.

This chain joins TRBV9 and TRBJ1-1; 7 nucleotides match TRBD1. V shed 1 base, J shed 7 bases, and the junction held 7 bases outside the gene matches. The germline CDR1 and CDR2 sequences are SGDLS and YYNGEE. This CDR3 has 14 amino acids. The CDR3 loop is CASSVYPGQREAFF. CDR3 bases: TGTGCCAGCAGCGTATATCCGGGACAGCGTGAAGCTTTCTTT.

This chain uses TRBV19 with TRBJ2-7; D gene ambiguous. The CDR3 runs 13 residues. The V end lost 5 bases, the J end lost 2 bases, and 10 bases lay between the germline ends. Germline CDR1 is LNHDA and CDR2 is SQIVND (reference sequence). The CDR3 DNA reads TGTGCCAGTAGTCGGAGAGGAACCTACGAGCAGTACTTC. Translated: CASSRRGTYEQYF.

The V and J genes are TRBV5-1 and TRBJ2-3, with TRBD2 matching over 8 bases. CDR3 length: 15 amino acids. Germline-derived CDR1 and CDR2 are SGHRS and YFSETQ. Trimming at V came to 1 base and at J to 6 bases, leaving 7 bases not matched to a gene. The DNA for the CDR3 is TGCGCCAGCAGCTTGACTAGCGGAGGGGGGGATACGCAGTATTTT. Translation gives CASSLTSGGGDTQYF. Together with reference TRBV5-1 and TRBJ2-3, the CDR3 gives the full variable domain: KAGVTQTPRYLIKTRGQQVTLSCSPISGHRSVSWYQQTPGQGLQFLFEYFSETQRNKGNFPGRFSGRQFSNSRSEMNVSTLELGDSALYLCASSLTSGGGDTQYFGPGTRLTVL.

The chain employs TRBV4-2 and TRBJ2-2; possible D gene TRBD1, 5 bases. This CDR3 has 16 amino acids. Trimming shortened V by 3 bases and J by 1 base, and 12 bases separated the two germline ends. Germline V gives CDR1 LGHNA, CDR2 YNFKEQ. The CDR3 region is CASSQQTTGNTGELFF. CDR3 coding DNA: TGTGCCAGCAGCCAGCAAACTACAGGGAACACCGGGGAGCTGTTTTTT.

This clone has at least ten counts. The chain combines TRBV7-9 with TRBJ2-7, with D maybe TRBD2 (6 bases). The CDR3 spans 15 residues. With 5 bases removed from V and 6 bases from J, the gap between germline ends came to 20 bases. Germline CDR1 and CDR2: SEHNR and FQNEAQ (reference sequence). CDR3 DNA: TGTGCCAGCAGCCCCGTGACAAGCCTAGCGCGCGAGCAGTACTTC. Residues: CASSPVTSLAREQYF.

This chain connects TRBV6-1 to TRBJ2-3; 9 bases agree with TRBD1. This CDR3 region has 15 residues. V dropped 6 bases and J dropped 6; count of bases not matched to a gene: 10. The V gene's germline CDR1 is MNHNS and CDR2 SASEGT. CDR3: CASSGRDRVLDTQYF. CDR3 in DNA: TGTGCCAGCAGCGGCCGGGACAGGGTCCTTGATACGCAGTATTTT.